The TCR beta chain described here comes from a study of T cell repertoires in cytomegalovirus infection. A single record per CDR3 protein comes from TCRdb applying MiXCR to the reads. The sample comprises under 300,000 distinct CDR3 sequences, 15% to 20% of which are singletons, and around 47% rests with the top ten. Germline V gene lookup returns CDR1 LGHDT and CDR2 YNNKEL (reference sequence). This CDR3 region has 17 residues. The V segment lost 4 bases and the J segment 4 bases; nucleotides outside the gene matches: 9. The sequenced material came from CD8+ T cells from PBMCs. The clonotype comes from a human donor in good health (CMV status not recorded). Some clones in this sample may be carry-over from other donors' samples. The rearrangement links TRBV3-1 to TRBJ2-1, with 11 bases matching TRBD1. DNA for the CDR3: TGTGCCAGCAGCCCATATCGCCGGGACAGGGGGTACAATGAGCAGTTCTTC. This sequence encodes CASSPYRRDRGYNEQFF.